One sample yielded the 6 T cell receptor beta chains listed below, sequenced in a study of T cell clonality in common variable immunodeficiency. The study's findings and limits: Reportedly, TCR beta sequences from common variable immunodeficiency showed fewer deletions and N-nucleotide insertions.

Sequencing was performed with immunoSEQ multiplex PCR; in TCRdb, only in-frame clones are kept and a portion is missing. This sample has approximately 38,000 clones and no singletons, with under 6.5% in the ten largest. These receptors lack a known antigen. Sample: peripheral blood mononuclear cells. Receptors were obtained from a human donor with common variable immunodeficiency.

A note on this clone: The CDR3 is cut off 3 residues early in the read; its end comes from the germline J gene. The chain uses TRBV11-2 and TRBJ2-7; 10 positions agree with TRBD2. CDR3 size: 13 residues. Germline V gene data show CDR1 as SGHAT and CDR2 as FQNNGV. V lost 4 bases, J lost 3 bases, and 0 bases stayed unmatched. CDR3 bases read: TGTGCCAGCAGCTGGACTAGCGGCTACGAG. Its translation: CASSWTSGYE. The full CDR3 protein reads CASSWTSGYEQYF.

This clone was seen more than once but under ten times. The read ends 3 residues early relative to the CDR3; the germline J gene fills the gap. The chain uses TRBV30 and TRBJ2-5; D gene uncertain. This CDR3 is built from 12 residues. CDR1 and CDR2 (germline): GTSNPN, SVGIG (reference sequence). The ends were cut back, 5 bases at V and 5 bases at J, with 12 bases in the middle. This CDR3 is CAWEVPGETQYF. The sequenced part of the CDR3 DNA is TGTGCCTGGGAAGTACCCGGGGAGACC.

A few counts support this clone. Coverage ceases 3 residues before the CDR3 finishes, and the germline J gene fills in the end. This chain uses TRBV7-2 with TRBJ1-2; possibly TRBD1 for D (5 bases). The CDR3 length is 14 residues. Between the trimmed V and J ends, which lost 5 bases and 3 bases, there was a span of 13 bases. Germline V lookup: CDR1 SGHTA, CDR2 FQGNSA. This CDR3 is CASSRLRDHYGYTF. Partial CDR3 DNA: TGTGCCAGCAGCCGTCTCAGGGATCACTATGGC.

This clone was detected ten times or more. The read finishes 3 residues shy of the CDR3 end, and the germline J gene is used to complete it. V usage is TRBV7-2 and J usage is TRBJ1-1; the D is unclear. The V gene lost 4 bases and the J gene lost 6 bases, with 15 bases spanning the gap. CDR1 SGHTA and CDR2 FQGNSA come from the germline V gene. CDR3 length: 14 residues. The CDR3: CASSSLRQSPEAFF. CDR3 bases read: TGTGCCAGCAGCTCACTGCGGCAGTCCCCTGAA. The whole variable domain, filled in from reference TRBV7-2 and TRBJ1-1, reads GAGVSQSPSNKVTEKGKDVELRCDPISGHTALYWYRQSLGQGLEFLIYFQGNSAPDKSGLPSDRFSAERTGGSVSTLTIQRTQQEDSAVYLCASSSLRQSPEAFFGQGTRLTVV.

This clone was recorded at least ten times. Sequencing ends 3 residues short of the CDR3 end; the germline J gene provides the rest. The chain is built from TRBV20-1 and TRBJ1-5; D might be TRBD1 (6 bases). Trimming pared 0 bases from V and 4 bases from J, leaving 10 bases between. The CDR3 covers 14 residues. Germline assignment: CDR1 DFQATT and CDR2 SNEGSKA (reference sequence). CDR3 loop: CSARDRGGNQPQHF. The DNA read from the CDR3 is TGCAGTGCTAGAGATAGGGGGGGAAATCAGCCC.

With respect to this clone: The read falls 3 residues short of the CDR3 end, and the missing part is taken from the germline J gene. V and J are TRBV7-2 and TRBJ2-5; TRBD1 matches at 8 bases. The CDR3 is 15 residues long. The V and J ends lost 6 bases and 3 bases, in that order; junction bases with no gene match: 9. Germline V gene lookup returns CDR1 SGHTA and CDR2 FQGNSA. CDR3 DNA, as far as it was read: TGTGCCAGCAGGTACCGAATGGACAGGGAAGAGACC. Amino acid sequence: CASRYRMDREET. The CDR3 in its entirety is CASRYRMDREETQYF.